This T cell receptor (beta chain) was retrieved from a study of OX40 agonist ivuxolimab in advanced cancers. Study context: The diagnoses of dose-escalation patients were hepatocellular carcinoma, melanoma, renal cell or head and neck cancer. Patients achieving partial responses numbered three: one hepatocellular carcinoma case and two cutaneous melanoma cases.

The trim removed 4 bases at V and 0 bases at J, leaving 7 bases unmatched. Germline lookup yields CDR1 SNHLY and CDR2 FYNNEI. The CDR3 sequence is 16 residues long. TCRdb's table, derived via immunoSEQ multiplex PCR, lists solely in-frame clones and lacks some. The repertoire holds 60,000 to 100,000 clones, with about 90% as singletons. The gene calls are TRBV2 and TRBJ2-3; 7 bases line up with TRBD2. Sequencing was performed on CD4+ or CD8+ T cells sorted from blood, taken in a trial of the OX40 agonist ivuxolimab. This clonotype originated in an adult with an advanced solid tumor such as melanoma, head and neck, liver or kidney cancer. The CDR3 coding sequence is TGTGCCAGCAGTGGCCCCGGGGGGACTAGCACAGATACGCAGTATTTT. Its translation: CASSGPGGTSTDTQYF.